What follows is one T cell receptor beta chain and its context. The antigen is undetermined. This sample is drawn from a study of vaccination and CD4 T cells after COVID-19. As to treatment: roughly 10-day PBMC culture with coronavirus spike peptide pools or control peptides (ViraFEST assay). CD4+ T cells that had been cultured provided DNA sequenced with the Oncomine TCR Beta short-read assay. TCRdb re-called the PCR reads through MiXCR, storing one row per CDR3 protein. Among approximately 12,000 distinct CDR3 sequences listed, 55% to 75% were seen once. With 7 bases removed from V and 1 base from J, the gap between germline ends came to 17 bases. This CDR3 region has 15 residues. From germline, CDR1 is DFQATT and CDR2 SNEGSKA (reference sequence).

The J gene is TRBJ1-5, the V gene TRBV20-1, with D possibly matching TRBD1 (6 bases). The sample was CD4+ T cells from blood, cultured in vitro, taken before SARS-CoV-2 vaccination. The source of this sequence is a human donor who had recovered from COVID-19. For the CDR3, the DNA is TGCAGTGTGGGGGGGCGCGAGAGGAGCAATCAGCCCCAGCATTTT. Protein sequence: CSVGGRERSNQPQHF.